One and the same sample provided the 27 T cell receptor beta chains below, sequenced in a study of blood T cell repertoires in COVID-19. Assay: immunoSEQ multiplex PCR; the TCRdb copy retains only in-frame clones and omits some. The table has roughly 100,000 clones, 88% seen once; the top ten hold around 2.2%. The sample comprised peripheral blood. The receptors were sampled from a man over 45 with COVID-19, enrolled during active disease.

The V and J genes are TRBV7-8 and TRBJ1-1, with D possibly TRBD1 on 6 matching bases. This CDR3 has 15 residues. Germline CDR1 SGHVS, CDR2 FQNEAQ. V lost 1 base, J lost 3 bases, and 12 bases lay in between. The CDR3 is CASSLDRAFDTEAFF. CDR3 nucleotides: TGTGCCAGCAGCTTAGACAGGGCCTTCGACACTGAAGCTTTCTTT.

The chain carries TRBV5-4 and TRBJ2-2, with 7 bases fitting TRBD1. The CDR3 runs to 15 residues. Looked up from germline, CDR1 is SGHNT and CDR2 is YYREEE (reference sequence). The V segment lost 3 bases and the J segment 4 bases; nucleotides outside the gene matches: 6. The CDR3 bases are TGTGCCAGCAGCTGGGACAGCTCAAGCACCGGGGAGCTGTTTTTT. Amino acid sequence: CASSWDSSSTGELFF. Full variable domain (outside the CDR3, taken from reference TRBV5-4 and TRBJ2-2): ETGVTQSPTHLIKTRGQQVTLRCSSQSGHNTVSWYQQALGQGPQFIFQYYREEENGRGNFPPRFSGLQFPNYSSELNVNALELDDSALYLCASSWDSSSTGELFFGEGSRLTVL.

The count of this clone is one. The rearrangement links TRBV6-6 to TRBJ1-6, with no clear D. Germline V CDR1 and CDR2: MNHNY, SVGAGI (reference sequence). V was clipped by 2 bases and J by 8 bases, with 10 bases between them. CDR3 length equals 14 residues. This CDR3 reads CASSYLGGDSPLHF. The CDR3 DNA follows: TGTGCCAGCAGTTACCTGGGAGGCGATTCACCCCTCCACTTT.

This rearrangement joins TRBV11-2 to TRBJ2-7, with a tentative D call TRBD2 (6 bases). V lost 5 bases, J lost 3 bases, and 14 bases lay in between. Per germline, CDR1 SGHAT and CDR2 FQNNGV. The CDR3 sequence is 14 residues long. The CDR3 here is CASSPRLGNYEQYF. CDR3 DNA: TGTGCCAGCAGCCCCCGACTAGGAAACTACGAGCAGTACTTC.

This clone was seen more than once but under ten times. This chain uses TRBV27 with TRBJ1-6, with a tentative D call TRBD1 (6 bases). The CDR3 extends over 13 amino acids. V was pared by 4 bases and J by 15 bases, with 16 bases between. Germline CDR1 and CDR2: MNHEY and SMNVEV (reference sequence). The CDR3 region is CASSWGPLRGLHF. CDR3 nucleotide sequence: TGTGCCAGCAGTTGGGGGCCCCTCCGTGGCCTCCACTTT.

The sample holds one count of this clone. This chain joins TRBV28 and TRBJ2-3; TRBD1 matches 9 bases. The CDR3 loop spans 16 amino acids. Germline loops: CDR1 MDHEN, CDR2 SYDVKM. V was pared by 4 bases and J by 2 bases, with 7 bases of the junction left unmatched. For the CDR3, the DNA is TGTGCCAGCAGTTCGCGGACAGGGGCGATCACAGATACGCAGTATTTT. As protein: CASSSRTGAITDTQYF.

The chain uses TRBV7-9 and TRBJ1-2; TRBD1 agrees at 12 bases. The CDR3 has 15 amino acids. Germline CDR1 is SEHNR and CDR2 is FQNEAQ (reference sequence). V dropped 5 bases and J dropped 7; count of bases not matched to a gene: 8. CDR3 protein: CASSEPGTGGGGYTF. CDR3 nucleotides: TGTGCCAGCAGCGAACCCGGGACAGGGGGCGGTGGCTACACCTTC.

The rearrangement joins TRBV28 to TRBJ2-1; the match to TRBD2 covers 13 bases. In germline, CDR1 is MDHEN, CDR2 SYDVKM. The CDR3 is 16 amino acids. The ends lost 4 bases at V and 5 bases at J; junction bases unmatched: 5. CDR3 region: CASSSPGLAGNNEQFF. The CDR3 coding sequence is TGTGCCAGCAGTTCCCCGGGACTAGCGGGGAACAATGAGCAGTTCTTC.

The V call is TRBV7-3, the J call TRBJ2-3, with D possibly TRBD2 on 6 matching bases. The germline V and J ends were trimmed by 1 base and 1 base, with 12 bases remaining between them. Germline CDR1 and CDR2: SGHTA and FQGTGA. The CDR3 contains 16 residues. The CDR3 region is CASSLNGGGGTDTQYF. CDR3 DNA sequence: TGTGCCAGCAGCTTAAATGGCGGAGGGGGCACAGATACGCAGTATTTT.

CDR3 sequence reads: CASSEVRGYDRAFF. CDR3 coding DNA: TGTGCCAGCAGTGAAGTGAGAGGCTATGATCGTGCTTTCTTT. The V gene is TRBV6-1, the J gene TRBJ1-1; D unclear. Trimming took 1 base from V and 11 from J, leaving 17 bases between them. The CDR3 consists of 14 residues. Germline V lookup: CDR1 MNHNS, CDR2 SASEGT.

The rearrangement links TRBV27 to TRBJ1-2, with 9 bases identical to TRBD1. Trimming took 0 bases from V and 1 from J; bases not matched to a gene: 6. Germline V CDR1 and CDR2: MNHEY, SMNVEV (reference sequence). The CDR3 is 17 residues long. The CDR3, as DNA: TGTGCCAGCAGTTTATCGTTCCGACAGGGGGTTAACTATGGCTACACCTTC. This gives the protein CASSLSFRQGVNYGYTF.

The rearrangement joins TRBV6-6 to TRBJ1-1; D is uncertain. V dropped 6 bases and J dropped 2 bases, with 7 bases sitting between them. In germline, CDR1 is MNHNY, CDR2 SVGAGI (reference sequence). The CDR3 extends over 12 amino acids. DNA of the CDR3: TGTGCCAGCAGCCCAGTAAACACTGAAGCTTTCTTT. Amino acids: CASSPVNTEAFF.

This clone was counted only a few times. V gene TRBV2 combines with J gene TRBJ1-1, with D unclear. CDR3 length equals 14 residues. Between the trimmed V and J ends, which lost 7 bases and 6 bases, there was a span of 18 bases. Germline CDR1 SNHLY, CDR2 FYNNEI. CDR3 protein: CASNYYQTKAEAFF. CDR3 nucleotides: TGTGCCAGCAACTACTACCAAACGAAGGCTGAAGCTTTCTTT.

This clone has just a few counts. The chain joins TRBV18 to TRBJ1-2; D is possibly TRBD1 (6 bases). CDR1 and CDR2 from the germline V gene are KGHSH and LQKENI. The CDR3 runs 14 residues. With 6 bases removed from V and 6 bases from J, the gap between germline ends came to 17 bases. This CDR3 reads CASSISTDSHGYTF. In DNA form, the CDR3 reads TGTGCCAGCTCTATCTCTACGGACAGTCATGGCTACACCTTC.

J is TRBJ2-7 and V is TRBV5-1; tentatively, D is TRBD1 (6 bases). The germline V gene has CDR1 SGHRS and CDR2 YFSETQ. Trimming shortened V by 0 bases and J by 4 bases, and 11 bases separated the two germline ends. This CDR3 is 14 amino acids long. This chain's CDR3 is CASSLAGHLYEQYF. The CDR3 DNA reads TGCGCCAGCAGCTTGGCGGGACACCTTTACGAGCAGTACTTC.

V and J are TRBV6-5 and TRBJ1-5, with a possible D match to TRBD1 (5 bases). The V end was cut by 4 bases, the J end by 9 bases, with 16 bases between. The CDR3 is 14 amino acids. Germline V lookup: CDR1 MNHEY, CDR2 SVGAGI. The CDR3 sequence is CASSSRGGISPQHF. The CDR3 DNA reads TGTGCCAGCAGTTCCCGGGGGGGGATATCGCCCCAGCATTTT.

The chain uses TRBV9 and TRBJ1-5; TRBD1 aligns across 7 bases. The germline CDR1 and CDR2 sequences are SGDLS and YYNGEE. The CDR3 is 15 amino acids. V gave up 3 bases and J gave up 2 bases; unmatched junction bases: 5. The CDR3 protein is CASSALGQGNQPQHF. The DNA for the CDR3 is TGTGCCAGCAGCGCCCTCGGACAGGGCAATCAGCCCCAGCATTTT.

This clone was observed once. Here the CDR3 reads CATSSTRDNQPQHF. The CDR3 DNA sequence: TGTGCCACCAGCAGCACGAGGGATAATCAGCCCCAGCATTTT. The V and J genes are TRBV15 and TRBJ1-5; D remains ambiguous. V was pared by 3 bases and J by 4 bases, with 10 bases between. The CDR3 is 14 residues long. Germline CDR1 LNHNV, CDR2 YYDKDF (reference sequence).

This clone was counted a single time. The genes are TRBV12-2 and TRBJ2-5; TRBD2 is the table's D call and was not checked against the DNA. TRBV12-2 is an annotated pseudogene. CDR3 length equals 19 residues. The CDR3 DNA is TGTGCAAGTCGCCCGTATAACGGGGGACTAGCGGGGGGCCTAGTTACCCAGTACTTC. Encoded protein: CASRPYNGGLAGGLVTQYF.

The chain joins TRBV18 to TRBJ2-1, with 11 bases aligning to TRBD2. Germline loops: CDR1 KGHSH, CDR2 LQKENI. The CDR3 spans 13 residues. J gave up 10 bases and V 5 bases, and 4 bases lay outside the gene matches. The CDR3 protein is CASSKGLAVEQFF. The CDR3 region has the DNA TGTGCCAGCTCAAAGGGACTAGCGGTCGAGCAGTTCTTC.

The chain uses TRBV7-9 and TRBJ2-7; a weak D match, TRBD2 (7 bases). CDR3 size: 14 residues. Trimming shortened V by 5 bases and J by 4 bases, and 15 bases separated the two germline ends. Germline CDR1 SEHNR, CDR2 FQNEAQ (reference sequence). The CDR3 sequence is CASSNLGGAYEQYF. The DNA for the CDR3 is TGTGCCAGCAGCAACTTAGGGGGGGCTTACGAGCAGTACTTC.

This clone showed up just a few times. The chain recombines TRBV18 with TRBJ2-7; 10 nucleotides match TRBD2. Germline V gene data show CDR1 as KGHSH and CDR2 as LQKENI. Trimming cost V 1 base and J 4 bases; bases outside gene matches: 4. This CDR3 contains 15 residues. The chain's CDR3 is CASSPRPSGGYEQYF. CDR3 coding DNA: TGTGCCAGCTCACCACGTCCTAGCGGGGGTTACGAGCAGTACTTC.

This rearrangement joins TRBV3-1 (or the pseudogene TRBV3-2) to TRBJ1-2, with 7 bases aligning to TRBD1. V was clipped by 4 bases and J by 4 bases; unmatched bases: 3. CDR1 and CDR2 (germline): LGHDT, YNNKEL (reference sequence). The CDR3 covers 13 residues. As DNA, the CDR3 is TGTGCCAGCAGCCCAGGGACAGTCTATGGCTACACCTTC. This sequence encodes CASSPGTVYGYTF.

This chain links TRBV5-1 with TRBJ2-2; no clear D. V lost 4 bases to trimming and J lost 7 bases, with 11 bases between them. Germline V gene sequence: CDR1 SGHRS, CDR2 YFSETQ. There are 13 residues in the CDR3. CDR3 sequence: CASSKGPGGELFF. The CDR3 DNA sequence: TGCGCCAGCAGCAAAGGTCCGGGCGGGGAGCTGTTTTTT.

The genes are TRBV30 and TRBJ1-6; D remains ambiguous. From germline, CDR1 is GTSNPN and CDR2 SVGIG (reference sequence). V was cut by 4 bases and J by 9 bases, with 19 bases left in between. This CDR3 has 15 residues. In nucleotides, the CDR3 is TGTGCCTGGACCCCGGTTCGAGGGAGGATTTCACCCCTCCACTTT. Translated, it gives CAWTPVRGRISPLHF.

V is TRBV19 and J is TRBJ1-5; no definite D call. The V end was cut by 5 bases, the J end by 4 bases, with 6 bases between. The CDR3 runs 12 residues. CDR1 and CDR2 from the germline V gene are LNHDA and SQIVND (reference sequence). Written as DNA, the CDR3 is TGTGCCAGTAGTTTATTAAATCAGCCCCAGCATTTT. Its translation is CASSLLNQPQHF.

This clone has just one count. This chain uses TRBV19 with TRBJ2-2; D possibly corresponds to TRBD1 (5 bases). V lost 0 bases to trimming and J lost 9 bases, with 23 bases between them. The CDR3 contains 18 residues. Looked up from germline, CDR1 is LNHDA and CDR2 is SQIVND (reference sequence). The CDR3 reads CASSIDPSFVRGPRELFF. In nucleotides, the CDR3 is TGTGCCAGTAGTATAGATCCAAGTTTCGTTAGGGGCCCCCGGGAGCTGTTTTTT.